This T cell receptor (beta chain) was captured in a study of T cell changes during pregnancy in multiple sclerosis. CDR1 SGDLS and CDR2 YYNGEE come from the germline V gene. The CDR3 is 15 residues long. V was shortened by 0 bases and J by 2 bases, with 12 bases between the two germline ends. Repertoires were generated with immunoSEQ multiplex PCR, while TCRdb's copy carries only in-frame clones and drops some. The sample carries tens of thousands of clones, 80% to 95% recorded once. This clone was counted once. The sample consisted of CD4+ T cells from peripheral blood mononuclear cells, taken in the third trimester of pregnancy. This TCR came from a female donor in good health, enrolled as a control in a pregnancy study. The chain uses TRBV9 and TRBJ2-7; D possibly corresponds to TRBD1 (6 bases). This CDR3 reads CASSVEQGPTYEQYF. The CDR3 DNA follows: TGTGCCAGCAGCGTAGAGCAGGGGCCCACCTACGAGCAGTACTTC.